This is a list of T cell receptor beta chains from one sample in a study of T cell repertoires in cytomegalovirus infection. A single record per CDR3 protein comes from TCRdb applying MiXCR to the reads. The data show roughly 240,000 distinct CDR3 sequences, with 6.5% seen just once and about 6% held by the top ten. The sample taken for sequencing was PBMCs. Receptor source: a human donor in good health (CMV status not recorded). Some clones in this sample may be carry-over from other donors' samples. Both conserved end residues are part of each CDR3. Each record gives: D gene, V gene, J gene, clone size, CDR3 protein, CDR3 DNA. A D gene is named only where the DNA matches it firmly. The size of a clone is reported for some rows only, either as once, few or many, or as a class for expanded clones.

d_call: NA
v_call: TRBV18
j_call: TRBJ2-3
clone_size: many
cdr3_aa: CASSPGTPNTQYF
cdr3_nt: TGTGCCAGCTCACCTGGGACACCCAATACGCAGTATTTT

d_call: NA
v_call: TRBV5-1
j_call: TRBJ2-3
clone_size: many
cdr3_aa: CASSYEAGLGDTQYF
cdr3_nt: TGCGCCAGCAGCTATGAAGCAGGGCTGGGAGATACGCAGTATTTT

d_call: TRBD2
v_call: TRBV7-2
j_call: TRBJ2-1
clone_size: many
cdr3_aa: CASSSLTSGGTNEQFF
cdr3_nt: TGTGCCAGCAGCTCCCTGACTAGCGGGGGAACCAATGAGCAGTTCTTC

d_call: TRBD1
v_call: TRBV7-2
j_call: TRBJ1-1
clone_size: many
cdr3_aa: CASSLMRQGNTEAFF
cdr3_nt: TGTGCCAGCAGCTTAATGAGACAGGGGAACACTGAAGCTTTCTTT

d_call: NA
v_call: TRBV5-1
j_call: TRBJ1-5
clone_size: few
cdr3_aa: CASSFDSMNQPQHF
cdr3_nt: TGCGCCAGCAGCTTCGACAGTATGAATCAGCCCCAGCATTTT

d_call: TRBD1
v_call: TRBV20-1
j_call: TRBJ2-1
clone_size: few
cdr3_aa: CSARAGTGVGEQFF
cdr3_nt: TGCAGTGCTAGAGCCGGGACAGGGGTCGGGGAGCAGTTCTTC

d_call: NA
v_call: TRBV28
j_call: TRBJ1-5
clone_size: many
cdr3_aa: CASTLDASNQPQHF
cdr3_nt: TGTGCCAGCACCCTGGACGCTAGCAATCAGCCCCAGCATTTT

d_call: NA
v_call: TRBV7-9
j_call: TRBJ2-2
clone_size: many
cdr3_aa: CASSLRKNTGELFF
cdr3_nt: TGTGCCAGCAGCTTAAGGAAGAACACCGGGGAGCTGTTTTTT

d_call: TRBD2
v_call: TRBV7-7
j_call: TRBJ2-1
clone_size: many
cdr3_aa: CASSLSGGVTNEQFF
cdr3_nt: TGTGCTAGCAGCTTAAGCGGGGGGGTAACGAATGAGCAGTTCTTC

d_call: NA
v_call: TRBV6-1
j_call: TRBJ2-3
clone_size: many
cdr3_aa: CASSEAHPTGYSSTDTQYF
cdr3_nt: TGTGCCAGCAGTGAAGCGCACCCGACAGGCTACTCTAGCACAGATACGCAGTATTTT

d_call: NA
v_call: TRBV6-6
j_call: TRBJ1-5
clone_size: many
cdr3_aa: CASSYSTGRGQPQHF
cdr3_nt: TGTGCCAGCAGTTACTCGACTGGGAGAGGTCAGCCCCAGCATTTT

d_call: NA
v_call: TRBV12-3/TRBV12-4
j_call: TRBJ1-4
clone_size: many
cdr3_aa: CASSFLDPNAKDF
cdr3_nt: TGTGCCAGCAGTTTTCTTGATCCCAACGCCAAGGATTTT

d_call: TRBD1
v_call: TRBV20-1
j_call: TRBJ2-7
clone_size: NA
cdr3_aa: CSAFRGDRGYEQYF
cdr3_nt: TGCAGTGCTTTCCGAGGAGACAGGGGCTACGAGCAGTACTTC

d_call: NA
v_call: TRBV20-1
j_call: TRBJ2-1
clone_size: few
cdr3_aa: CSARDESHNEQFF
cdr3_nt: TGCAGTGCTAGAGATGAGTCCCACAATGAGCAGTTCTTC

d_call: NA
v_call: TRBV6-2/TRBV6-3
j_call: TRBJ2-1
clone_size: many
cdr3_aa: CASSRTAGINEQFF
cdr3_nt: TGTGCCAGCAGCCGGACGGCGGGAATCAATGAGCAGTTCTTC

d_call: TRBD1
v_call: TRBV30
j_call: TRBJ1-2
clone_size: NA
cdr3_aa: CAWIGTVGGYTF
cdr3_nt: TGTGCCTGGATCGGGACAGTTGGTGGCTACACCTTC

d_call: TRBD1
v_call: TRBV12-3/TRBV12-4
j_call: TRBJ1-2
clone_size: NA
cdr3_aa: CASSLAMTGGGNYGYTF
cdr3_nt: TGTGCCAGCAGTTTAGCGATGACAGGGGGCGGAAACTATGGCTACACCTTC

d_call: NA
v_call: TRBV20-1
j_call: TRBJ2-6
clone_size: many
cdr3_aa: CSARTSSGANVLTF
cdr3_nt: TGCAGTGCGCGAACGAGCTCTGGGGCCAACGTCCTGACTTTC

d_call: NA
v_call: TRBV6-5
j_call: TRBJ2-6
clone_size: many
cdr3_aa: CASKGPTSGANVLTF
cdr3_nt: TGTGCCAGCAAAGGTCCGACCTCTGGGGCCAACGTCCTGACTTTC

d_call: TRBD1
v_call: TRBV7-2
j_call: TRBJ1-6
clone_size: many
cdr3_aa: CASSLEPGGSSPLHF
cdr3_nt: TGTGCCAGCAGCTTAGAACCAGGGGGTTCGTCACCCCTCCACTTT

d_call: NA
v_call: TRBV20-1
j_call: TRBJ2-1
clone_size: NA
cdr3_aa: CSAAPGEEQFF
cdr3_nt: TGCAGTGCTGCCCCGGGGGAGGAGCAGTTCTTC

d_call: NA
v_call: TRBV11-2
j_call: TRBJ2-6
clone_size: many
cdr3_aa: CASSLLIGVPGANVLTF
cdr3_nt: TGTGCCAGCAGCTTGCTGATTGGGGTCCCGGGGGCCAACGTCCTGACTTTC

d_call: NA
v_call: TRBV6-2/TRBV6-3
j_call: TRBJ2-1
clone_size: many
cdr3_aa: CASRRGLVNEQFF
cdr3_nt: TGTGCCAGCAGAAGAGGGTTGGTGAATGAGCAGTTCTTC

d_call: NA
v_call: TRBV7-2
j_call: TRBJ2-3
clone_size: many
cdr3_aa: CASSPVGGDTQYF
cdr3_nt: TGTGCCAGCAGCCCCGTTGGGGGCGATACGCAGTATTTT

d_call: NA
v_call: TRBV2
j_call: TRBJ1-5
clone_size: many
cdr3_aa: CASTEDGNSNQPQHF
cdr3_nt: TGTGCCAGCACGGAGGACGGAAATAGCAATCAGCCCCAGCATTTT

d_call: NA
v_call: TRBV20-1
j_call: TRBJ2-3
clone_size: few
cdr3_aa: CSARDGGFDTDTQYF
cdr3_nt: TGCAGTGCTAGAGATGGGGGGTTTGACACAGATACGCAGTATTTT

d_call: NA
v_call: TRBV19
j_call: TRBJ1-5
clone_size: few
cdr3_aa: CASVLDQPQHF
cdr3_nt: TGTGCCAGCGTTTTGGATCAGCCCCAGCATTTT

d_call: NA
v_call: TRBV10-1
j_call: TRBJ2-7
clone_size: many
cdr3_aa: CASGDTGTGVNEQYF
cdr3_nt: TGCGCCAGCGGGGATACCGGGACGGGAGTAAACGAGCAGTACTTC

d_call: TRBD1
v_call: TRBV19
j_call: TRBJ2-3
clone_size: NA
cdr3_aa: CASKGQKPTDTQYF
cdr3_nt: TGTGCCAGTAAGGGACAGAAACCCACAGATACGCAGTATTTT

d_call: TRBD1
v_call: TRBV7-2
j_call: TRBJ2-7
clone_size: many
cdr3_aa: CASSQTGQTYEQYF
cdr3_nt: TGTGCCAGCAGCCAGACGGGACAGACCTACGAGCAGTACTTC

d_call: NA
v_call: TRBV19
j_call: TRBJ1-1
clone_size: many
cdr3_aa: CASKSGQTTNTEAFF
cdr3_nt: TGTGCCAGTAAGTCGGGCCAGACGACGAACACTGAAGCTTTCTTT

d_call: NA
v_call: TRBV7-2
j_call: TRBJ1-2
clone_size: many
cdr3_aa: CASSSPLRWGDYGYTF
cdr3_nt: TGTGCCAGCAGCTCCCCTCTGAGGTGGGGGGACTATGGCTACACCTTC

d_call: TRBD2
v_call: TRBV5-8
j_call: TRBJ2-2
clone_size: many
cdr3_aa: CASSFRLAGDHTGELFF
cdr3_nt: TGTGCCAGCAGCTTCAGACTAGCGGGGGACCACACCGGGGAGCTGTTTTTT